Reported below is one T cell receptor (beta chain). Its cognate antigen is unknown. These data come from a study of T cell responses to AZD1222 COVID-19 vaccine. The table came from immunoSEQ multiplex PCR; TCRdb's copy has only in-frame clones and leaves some out. The top ten clones hold less than 1.2% of a sample with about 220,000 clones, roughly 91% of them seen once. Whole-study results and caveats: Vaccine-related CD4 TCRs covered spike, predominating at 160-218 and 743-854.

CDR1 is SGHKS and CDR2 is YYEKEE in the germline V gene (reference sequence). This CDR3 is 17 amino acids long. The V gene end was trimmed by 4 bases and the J gene end by 7 bases; junction bases not matched to a gene: 16. The material sequenced was peripheral blood, taken on day 0 of MenACWY control vaccination. The chain is built from TRBV5-5 and TRBJ2-2; 7 nucleotides agree with TRBD1. The clonotype comes from an adult in good health. In DNA, the CDR3 is TGTGCCAGCAGCGCCCGGGACAGCCTCGAGGGTAGCGGGGAGCTGTTTTTT. Its protein product is CASSARDSLEGSGELFF.